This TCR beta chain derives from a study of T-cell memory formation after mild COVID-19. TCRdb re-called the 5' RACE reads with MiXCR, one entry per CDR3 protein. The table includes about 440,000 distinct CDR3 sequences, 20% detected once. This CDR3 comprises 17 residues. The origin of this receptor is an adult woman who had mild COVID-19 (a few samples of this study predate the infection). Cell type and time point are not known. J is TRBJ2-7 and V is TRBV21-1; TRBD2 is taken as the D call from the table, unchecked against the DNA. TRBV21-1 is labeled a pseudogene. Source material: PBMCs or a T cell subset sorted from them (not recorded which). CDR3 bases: TGTGCCAGCAGCAAAGAGGGGCTAGCGGGAGTGGGCTACGAGCAGTACTTC. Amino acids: CASSKEGLAGVGYEQYF.